This TCR beta chain emerged from a study of shared T cell receptors in the human thymus. From germline, CDR1 is SGHTA and CDR2 FQGNSA. The CDR3 has 13 amino acids. Deletions cut 5 bases from V and 8 bases from J, with 15 bases between. TCRdb's copy holds only in-frame clones and misses some; the assay was immunoSEQ multiplex PCR. The sample carries some 640,000 clones, over 75% recorded once. A further study also used this sample, focusing on human thymus T cells. That paper notes: The sample donors, healthy Finnish infants, were having corrective surgery for congenital heart defects. Thymic resections from corrective heart surgery supplied the tissue. Thymic repertoires overlap heavily among unrelated individuals, related research has reported.

The chain recombines TRBV7-2 with TRBJ1-2; D remains ambiguous. Sequencing was done on a sample of thymocytes. The clonotype originates from a boy younger than two with a congenital heart defect. The CDR3 DNA reads as TGTGCCAGCAGCGAGACCCCATCGCGGGGCTACACCTTC. Translated, it gives CASSETPSRGYTF.